The 10 T cell receptor beta chains below all came from one sample that was sequenced in a study of blood T cell repertoires in COVID-19. Profiled with immunoSEQ multiplex PCR; TCRdb holds only in-frame clones, not every one. In the table there are about 300,000 clones, around 86% of which are singletons. The sequenced sample was PBMCs or T cells enriched from blood (not recorded which). Receptors were obtained from a woman aged 18-30 years who had recovered from COVID-19.

The CDR3 DNA sequence: TGCGCCAGCAGCCTACCCGGGACAGGGAATGAAAAACTGTTTTTT. Protein product: CASSLPGTGNEKLFF. The chain links TRBV4-1 to TRBJ1-4; 9 nucleotides align to TRBD1. V shed 4 bases, J shed 5 bases, and the junction held 5 bases outside the gene matches. Germline V CDR1 and CDR2: MGHRA, YSYEKL. The CDR3 has 15 amino acids.

The V and J genes are TRBV7-6 and TRBJ1-5; D might be TRBD1 (5 bases). This CDR3 has 15 amino acids. The V and J ends lost 1 base and 5 bases respectively, with 12 bases between them. From germline, CDR1 is SGHVS and CDR2 FNYEAQ. The CDR3 loop is CASSLGAGRDQPQHF. CDR3 DNA: TGTGCCAGCAGCTTAGGTGCAGGGAGGGATCAGCCCCAGCATTTT.

This chain uses TRBV27 with TRBJ2-3; 11 bases line up with TRBD2. The CDR3 has 17 residues. Germline lookup yields CDR1 MNHEY and CDR2 SMNVEV (reference sequence). V gave up 6 bases and J gave up 3 bases; unmatched junction bases: 11. The CDR3 nucleotides read TGTGCCAGCAGAGGCACGATTAGCGGGAGGGTGACAGATACGCAGTATTTT. Translating gives CASRGTISGRVTDTQYF.

This chain uses TRBV30 with TRBJ2-2; D possibly corresponds to TRBD2 (6 bases). The CDR3 contains 16 residues. In germline, CDR1 is GTSNPN, CDR2 SVGIG (reference sequence). The V end lost 7 bases, the J end lost 0 bases, and 18 bases lay between the germline ends. DNA of the CDR3: TGTGCCTCCCTCCTGGCGGGACGATCGAACACCGGGGAGCTGTTTTTT. This codes for CASLLAGRSNTGELFF.

The J gene is TRBJ1-2, the V gene TRBV2; no clear D gene. CDR3 length equals 16 residues. The V end lost 6 bases, the J end lost 8 bases, and 25 bases lay between the germline ends. Germline CDR1 is SNHLY and CDR2 is FYNNEI. The CDR3 DNA reads as TGTGCCAGCAGCCGTCGGCGCAGGCCTATCGACCCAGGCTACACCTTC. Its protein product is CASSRRRRPIDPGYTF.

The chain combines TRBV6-1 with TRBJ2-3, with 9 nucleotides matching TRBD2. V lost 4 bases to trimming and J lost 3 bases; unmatched junction nucleotides: 11. The CDR3 extends over 17 amino acids. Germline V gene sequence: CDR1 MNHNS, CDR2 SASEGT. CDR3 DNA: TGTGCCAGCAGTGCTGTAGCGGGGGTAGGAGGTACAGATACGCAGTATTTT. This sequence encodes CASSAVAGVGGTDTQYF.

V is TRBV29-1 and J is TRBJ1-2; D ambiguous. Germline values: CDR1 SQVTM, CDR2 ANQGSEA. V gave up 1 base and J gave up 4 bases, with 7 bases separating them. This CDR3 region has 12 residues. The CDR3 loop is CSVEGSGYGYTF. The CDR3 bases are TGCAGCGTTGAAGGATCAGGCTATGGCTACACCTTC.

The chain links TRBV2 to TRBJ1-2; D might be TRBD1 (6 bases). The CDR3 is 14 residues long. The germline V and J ends were trimmed by 6 bases and 1 base, with 12 bases remaining between them. Germline V gene lookup returns CDR1 SNHLY and CDR2 FYNNEI. The CDR3 DNA follows: TGTGCCAGCAGCTCCCAGGGGATTAACTATGGCTACACCTTC. As protein: CASSSQGINYGYTF.

The rearrangement links TRBV7-9 to TRBJ1-5, with D possibly being TRBD1 (6 bases). The CDR3 is made up of 16 amino acids. Germline-derived CDR1 and CDR2 are SEHNR and FQNEAQ (reference sequence). V was cut by 8 bases and J by 0 bases, with 17 bases left in between. CDR3 in amino acids: CASSGGPAYSNQPQHF. The CDR3 region has the DNA TGTGCCAGCTCCGGGGGGCCGGCGTATAGCAATCAGCCCCAGCATTTT.

This rearrangement joins TRBV10-3 to TRBJ2-3; 16 nucleotides match TRBD2. CDR3 size: 17 residues. V shed 5 bases, J shed 4 bases, and the junction held 6 bases outside the gene matches. Germline assignment: CDR1 ENHRY and CDR2 SYGVKD. CDR3 sequence reads: CAISSGTSGRASDTQYF. The CDR3 DNA is TGTGCCATCAGTTCCGGGACTAGCGGGAGGGCCTCAGATACGCAGTATTTT.